Sequencing of this T cell receptor (beta chain) was carried out in a study of CD8+ T cells in alopecia areata. Study at large: Each day, treated patients took oral tofacitinib twice, at 5 to 10 mg per dose. A 6-month period off drug followed tofacitinib, which lasted 6 to 18 months.

As part of sample collection, lesional scalp punch biopsies and peripheral blood were taken from alopecia areata patients. This clone appeared once. Antigen unknown. Whole-study results and caveats: Alphabeta T cells residing in normal skin are also sequenced in scalp samples. For lesional scalp, especially alopecia totalis/universalis, clonality was higher than in normal scalp.

V shed 4 bases and J 3 bases; nucleotides not matched to a gene: 16. The CDR3 is 20 amino acids. The germline V gene has CDR1 SGHNT and CDR2 YYREEE (reference sequence). The sequencing template was cDNA reverse transcribed from extracted RNA. The data were produced by immunoSEQ multiplex PCR, yet TCRdb's version contains in-frame clones alone and is incomplete. The table lists 6,500 to 7,500 clones, about two thirds of them singletons. This clonotype originated in a human donor with alopecia areata. Sequences were derived from skin, sampled at week 0. The chain is built from TRBV5-4 and TRBJ2-7, with 16 bases that match TRBD2. In nucleotides, the CDR3 is TGTGCCAGCAGCCTTGCCACGACGGGACTAGCGGGAGGGAGTTTCTACGAGCAGTACTTC. Translated: CASSLATTGLAGGSFYEQYF.